This T cell receptor (beta chain) was identified in a study of regulatory T cells in long-lasting Graves disease. Findings and limits, study-wide: Persistent disease showed a preference for TRBV28, TRBJ1-2 and TRBJ2-5. Graves' patients with persistent disease showed TCR diversity lower than patients newly diagnosed.

The TCR beta library used iRepertoire HTBI primers with Arm-PCR amplification of CDR3. In the source study's methods: The samples included around 65 TRBV and approximately 15 TRBJ segments. TCRdb re-derived calls from the multiplex PCR reads in MiXCR, one entry per CDR3 protein. TCRdb's processing, not the study's, gives the V and J calls here. The sample records some 400,000 distinct CDR3 sequences, 14% to 15% being singletons. Of note for this clonotype: What it recognizes is unknown.

CDR3 length equals 17 residues. Germline CDR1 and CDR2: KGHSH and LQKENI. V gave up 6 bases and J gave up 10 bases, with 28 bases separating them. Time point indicated: newly diagnosed GD, antithyroid drugs for less than 3 months. The TCR library was made from RNA extracted from PBMCs. This same sample was also taken into another study, of T cells in Graves' hyperthyroidism and ophthalmopathy.

This sequence originates from a woman aged 30 to 39 with Graves disease. This rearrangement joins TRBV18 to TRBJ2-1; unclear D gene. The sequencing used peripheral blood mononuclear cells (PBMCs), collected at new diagnosis, from a patient treated with antithyroid drugs. CDR3: CASSPTSLGIGGNEQFF. In DNA form, the CDR3 reads TGTGCCAGCTCGCCGACGTCCTTGGGGATCGGTGGGAACGAGCAGTTCTTC.